This T cell receptor (beta chain) appears in the sequencing data of a study of regulatory T cells in long-lasting Graves disease. The sample's time point: persistent/refractory GD, antithyroid drugs over 5 years with positive TRAb. The authors made the TCR library using RNA they extracted from PBMCs. Graves' disease diagnoses followed American Thyroid Association guidelines. Investigators prepared the TCR beta libraries by applying iRepertoire HTBI primers and Arm-PCR of CDR3 regions. MiXCR was run by TCRdb on the multiplex PCR reads, yielding one entry per CDR3 protein. Of over 450,000 distinct CDR3 sequences in the sample, roughly 21% are singletons; the top ten hold around 7%. V lost 0 bases, J lost 7 bases, and 15 bases stayed unmatched. Germline V gene data show CDR1 as MNHEY and CDR2 as SMNVEV (reference sequence). The CDR3 sequence is 18 residues long.

This chain uses TRBV27 with TRBJ2-5; 9 nucleotides agree with TRBD2. The sample here was peripheral blood mononuclear cells (PBMCs), taken when the disease was refractory, from a patient treated with antithyroid drugs. The TCR was taken from a female donor with Graves disease. The CDR3: CASSLSSAGGGPTATQYF. The CDR3, as DNA: TGTGCCAGCAGTTTATCATCGGCGGGGGGGGGGCCAACCGCGACCCAGTACTTC.